The 19 T cell receptor beta chains in this list originate from one sample, sequenced in a study of T-cell reconstitution after alpha-beta-depleted transplantation in children. Library preparation (for TCRbeta) was performed with unique molecular identifiers. Using its own MiXCR run on the PCR reads, TCRdb lists one record per CDR3 protein. The sample has about 600,000 distinct CDR3 sequences; under 15% are singletons. The sequenced sample was PBMCs, mostly from graft donor cells, obtained 360 days after TCRalphabeta/CD19-depleted stem cell transplant. Receptors originate from a male patient younger than 18 who had a stem cell transplant for acute myeloid leukemia, so the T cells may come from the graft donor.

This chain joins TRBV30 and TRBJ2-1; a weak D match, TRBD2 (6 bases). The CDR3 runs 14 residues. V gave up 4 bases and J gave up 4 bases, with 14 bases separating them. CDR1 is GTSNPN and CDR2 is SVGIG in the germline V gene (reference sequence). The CDR3 loop reads CAWKEGLVYNEQFF. Written as DNA, the CDR3 is TGTGCCTGGAAGGAGGGTCTGGTTTACAATGAGCAGTTCTTC.

This clonotype has just a few counts. The gene calls are TRBV2 and TRBJ2-7, with 8 bases aligning to TRBD2. V lost 8 bases and J lost 1; bases outside the gene matches: 7. Germline V gene sequence: CDR1 SNHLY, CDR2 FYNNEI. The CDR3 is made up of 14 amino acids. CDR3 region: CASLRGGPSYEQYF. DNA for the CDR3: TGTGCCAGCCTCCGGGGGGGACCATCCTACGAGCAGTACTTC.

Many counts were recorded for this clonotype. The CDR3 sequence is CASSRTSGDYNEQFF. CDR3 coding DNA: TGTGCCAGCTCCCGGACTAGCGGGGACTACAATGAGCAGTTCTTC. This chain uses TRBV18 with TRBJ2-1; 12 positions agree with TRBD2. There are 15 residues in the CDR3. Germline loops: CDR1 KGHSH, CDR2 LQKENI. J was trimmed by 3 bases and V by 6 bases; bases with no gene match: 3.

This clonotype came up a few times. V gene TRBV7-2 combines with J gene TRBJ2-5; TRBD2 is a possible D gene (7 bases). Trimming shortened V by 11 bases and J by 5 bases, and 18 bases separated the two germline ends. CDR3 length: 13 residues. Germline values: CDR1 SGHTA, CDR2 FQGNSA. CDR3 coding DNA: TGTGCCTCGGGGGCTAGCGGAGGGGAGACCCAGTACTTC. Translating it yields CASGASGGETQYF.

This clonotype has a count of ten or more. The chain uses TRBV29-1 and TRBJ2-1; D not resolved. The CDR3 loop spans 15 amino acids. Germline CDR1 and CDR2: SQVTM and ANQGSEA. Trimming stripped 5 bases from V and 5 bases from J, with 19 bases between. For the CDR3, the DNA is TGCAGCGTTAGGCGGATAGATCTGTACCACAATGAGCAGTTCTTC. Encoded protein: CSVRRIDLYHNEQFF.

This clonotype was counted between two and nine times. The chain couples TRBV28 to TRBJ1-1, with TRBD1 as a possible D gene (6 bases). This CDR3 region has 14 residues. Between the trimmed V and J ends, which lost 5 bases and 3 bases, there was a span of 13 bases. CDR1 is MDHEN, CDR2 SYDVKM, per germline. The CDR3 sequence is CASSIQGRHTEAFF. The CDR3 coding sequence is TGTGCCAGCAGTATACAGGGTAGGCACACTGAAGCTTTCTTT.

The rearrangement uses TRBV29-1 and TRBJ1-2, with D possibly being TRBD1 (5 bases). Trimming left V 8 bases short and J 7 bases short, with 14 bases between. The CDR3 has 11 residues. The germline V gene has CDR1 SQVTM and CDR2 ANQGSEA. CDR3 in DNA: TGCAGCACCGGAGGGGCGTCTGGCTACACCTTC. Protein product: CSTGGASGYTF.

Ten or more counts support this clonotype. J is TRBJ2-7 and V is TRBV20-1, with 9 bases fitting TRBD1. This CDR3 region has 12 residues. J was trimmed by 7 bases and V by 6 bases; bases with no gene match: 7. Germline CDR1 DFQATT, CDR2 SNEGSKA (reference sequence). The CDR3, as DNA: TGCAGTGCCAGGGGACAGGGCCGGGAGCAGTACTTC. This codes for CSARGQGREQYF.

This chain links TRBV28 with TRBJ2-6; perhaps TRBD1 as D (5 bases). The CDR3 runs 15 residues. V lost 2 bases to trimming and J lost 3 bases, with 8 bases between them. Germline lookup yields CDR1 MDHEN and CDR2 SYDVKM. CDR3 bases: TGTGCCAGCAGTTTACCAGGGAATGGGGCCAACGTCCTGACTTTC. Its protein product is CASSLPGNGANVLTF.

This clonotype was seen only a few times. The gene calls are TRBV12-3 or TRBV12-4 and TRBJ2-5, with D possibly being TRBD1 (5 bases). The CDR3 contains 15 residues. V shed 3 bases and J shed 0 bases, with 11 bases lying between them. As DNA, the CDR3 is TGTGCCAGCAGTTTCCTCGACAGTTACCAAGAGACCCAGTACTTC. It encodes CASSFLDSYQETQYF.

This clonotype was seen at least ten times. V usage is TRBV7-2 and J usage is TRBJ2-3, with TRBD2 identical over 7 bases. V gave up 3 bases and J gave up 4 bases; unmatched junction bases: 10. There are 16 residues in the CDR3. Germline-derived CDR1 and CDR2 are SGHTA and FQGNSA. The CDR3 spells CASSLWLAGESDTQYF. The CDR3 DNA sequence: TGTGCCAGCAGCTTGTGGTTGGCGGGAGAATCAGATACGCAGTATTTT.

V gene TRBV15 combines with J gene TRBJ2-7; 7 positions agree with TRBD2. Germline V gene sequence: CDR1 LNHNV, CDR2 YYDKDF (reference sequence). This CDR3 has 12 residues. Trimming took 8 bases from V and 2 from J; bases not matched to a gene: 3. The CDR3 DNA sequence: TGTGCCACCTATACTAGCGCCTACGAGCAGTACTTC. Residues: CATYTSAYEQYF. The entire variable domain, with the rest obtained from reference TRBV15 and TRBJ2-7, is as follows: DAMVIQNPRYQVTQFGKPVTLSCSQTLNHNVMYWYQQKSSQAPKLLFHYYDKDFNNEADTPDNFQSRRPNTSFCFLDIRSPGLGDTAMYLCATYTSAYEQYFGPGTRLTVT.

The V gene is TRBV19, the J gene TRBJ1-2; tentatively, D is TRBD1 (5 bases). CDR1 and CDR2 from the germline V gene are LNHDA and SQIVND (reference sequence). Trimming left V 5 bases short and J 4 bases short, with 14 bases between. The CDR3 contains 14 residues. CDR3 in amino acids: CASSPPGRSYGYTF. In DNA form, the CDR3 reads TGTGCCAGTAGTCCCCCGGGACGGAGCTATGGCTACACCTTC.

V and J are TRBV6-1 and TRBJ2-1; no clear D. Germline-derived CDR1 and CDR2 are MNHNS and SASEGT. This CDR3 spans 15 amino acids. Trimming removed 6 bases from V and 3 bases from J, with 15 bases in between. CDR3 coding DNA: TGTGCCAGCAGGACCCGCTGGCCAGACTACAATGAGCAGTTCTTC. Its translation is CASRTRWPDYNEQFF.

V gene TRBV10-3 combines with J gene TRBJ2-2; D is uncertain. Germline CDR1 reads ENHRY; CDR2 reads SYGVKD. The CDR3 is made up of 14 amino acids. Deletions cut 6 bases from V and 6 bases from J, with 14 bases between. CDR3 loop: CAIRRSGWSGELFF. In nucleotides, the CDR3 is TGTGCCATCAGGAGGTCTGGATGGTCCGGGGAGCTGTTTTTT.

The chain employs TRBV20-1 and TRBJ2-7, with D perhaps TRBD2 (5 bases). The CDR3 totals 13 residues. Germline values: CDR1 DFQATT, CDR2 SNEGSKA (reference sequence). Deletions cut 4 bases from V and 1 base from J, with 11 bases between. This CDR3 reads CSAMSSPSYEQYF. The CDR3 DNA is TGCAGTGCTATGTCTAGCCCATCCTACGAGCAGTACTTC.

This sequence joins TRBV6-1 and TRBJ1-3; D is ambiguous. Trimming cost V 6 bases and J 4 bases, with 10 bases left between them. The germline CDR1 and CDR2 sequences are MNHNS and SASEGT. This CDR3 is 13 amino acids long. CDR3 amino acids: CASSSYPGNTIYF. The CDR3 bases are TGTGCCAGCAGCTCCTACCCAGGAAACACCATATATTTT.

This chain joins TRBV20-1 and TRBJ2-5; tentatively, D is TRBD1 (6 bases). With 0 bases removed from V and 2 bases from J, the gap between germline ends came to 13 bases. The CDR3 sequence is 15 residues long. CDR1 is DFQATT and CDR2 is SNEGSKA in the germline V gene (reference sequence). CDR3: CSARDTRQVQETQYF. The CDR3 region has the DNA TGCAGTGCTAGAGACACGAGACAGGTACAAGAGACCCAGTACTTC.

The chain couples TRBV28 to TRBJ2-1; 9 bases match TRBD1. CDR3 length equals 15 residues. V trimming: 3 bases; J trimming: 5 bases; junction bases outside the gene matches: 5. Germline loops: CDR1 MDHEN, CDR2 SYDVKM. CDR3 sequence (DNA): TGTGCCAGCAGTTTTTGGGACAGGGACCACAATGAGCAGTTCTTC. This encodes CASSFWDRDHNEQFF.